This T cell receptor beta chain was captured by sequencing in a study of CD8 T cells in Susac syndrome. Study-wide results and limits: The study acknowledged a relatively small number of individuals in its TCR sequencing and HLA analysis.

Points on this clonotype: Its target is not known.

Sequencing of TCR beta covered CD8+ and CD4+ T cells obtained from blood. While CD8+ and CD4+ T cells were isolated negatively, TEMRA cells were enriched by FACS. Random hexamers were used to reverse transcribe the RNA input (about 0.5 to 1 ug). By means of immunoSEQ multiplex PCR, TCR beta CDR3 spanning 54 Vbeta and 13 Jbeta underwent amplification. Via MiXCR, TCRdb re-called the immunoSEQ multiplex PCR reads, giving one row per CDR3 protein. The table shows about 290,000 distinct CDR3 sequences, with approximately 90% occurring only once. The V gene end was trimmed by 4 bases and the J gene end by 7 bases; junction bases not matched to a gene: 6. Germline CDR1 reads SQVTM; CDR2 reads ANQGSEA. The CDR3 contains 14 residues.

This clonotype was obtained from a human donor with multiple sclerosis. The rearrangement uses TRBV29-1 and TRBJ2-1, with 11 bases that match TRBD2. The sequenced sample was CD8+ T cells from PBMCs. CDR3 nucleotide sequence: TGCAGCGTTGTTCCAGTAGCGGGAGGGAATGAGCAGTTCTTC. It specifies CSVVPVAGGNEQFF.